Below are 3 T cell receptor beta chains sequenced from a single sample in a study of blood T cells in healthy people across ages. Then a second PCR, running about 6 to 12 cycles, was carried out with a sample-barcoded 5' primer and a J-beta primer mix. TCRdb called the 5' RACE reads again in MiXCR, with one record for every CDR3 protein. The top ten hold roughly 3.6% of the sample, which has over 600,000 distinct CDR3 sequences, 20% to 25% seen once. Sequencing was performed on blood. The receptors derive from a man between 70 and 80 years old in good health.

This clonotype was detected only a few times. The chain employs TRBV7-3 and TRBJ1-5; no reliable D call. Germline CDR1 SGHTA, CDR2 FQGTGA. The V gene lost 1 base and the J gene lost 7 bases, with 8 bases spanning the gap. The length of the CDR3 is 13 residues. This CDR3 is CASSLMHGQPQHF. The CDR3 nucleotides are TGTGCCAGCAGCTTAATGCACGGCCAGCCCCAGCATTTT.

The table lists this clonotype with many counts. This rearrangement joins TRBV18 to TRBJ2-5; D is uncertain. The germline V gene encodes CDR1 KGHSH and CDR2 LQKENI. This CDR3 has 11 amino acids. The germline V and J ends were trimmed by 5 bases and 0 bases, with 1 base remaining between them. CDR3: CASSDQETQYF. For the CDR3, the DNA is TGTGCCAGCTCAGACCAAGAGACCCAGTACTTC.

This chain uses TRBV29-1 with TRBJ2-5; TRBD2 is a possible D gene (6 bases). In germline, CDR1 is SQVTM, CDR2 ANQGSEA. V was pared by 3 bases and J by 2 bases, with 10 bases between. The CDR3 consists of 13 residues. CDR3: CSVEGGVQETQYF. In DNA, the CDR3 is TGCAGCGTTGAGGGCGGGGTGCAAGAGACCCAGTACTTC.